This passage covers 20 T cell receptor beta chains from one sample sequenced in a study of blood T cell repertoires in COVID-19. Measured with immunoSEQ multiplex PCR; TCRdb has only the in-frame clones, and not every one. The sample has under 200,000 clones, 85% to 90% seen once. Sequencing input: peripheral blood. Receptors were obtained from a man aged 45 to 65 with active or convalescent COVID-19.

The chain links TRBV7-9 to TRBJ1-2; D is uncertain. Germline-derived CDR1 and CDR2 are SEHNR and FQNEAQ (reference sequence). V was clipped by 7 bases and J by 4 bases, with 13 bases between them. This CDR3 is built from 13 residues. In nucleotides, the CDR3 is TGTGCCAGCACCCCTGGAGGGAGCTATGGCTACACCTTC. The encoded protein is CASTPGGSYGYTF.

In DNA form, the CDR3 reads TGTGCCAGCAGCTTCCCTAGCGGAGGCCACCACAATGAGCAGTTCTTC. Protein product: CASSFPSGGHHNEQFF. The V call is TRBV5-4, the J call TRBJ2-1, with 7 bases fitting TRBD2. The CDR3 covers 16 residues. The trim removed 2 bases at V and 5 bases at J, leaving 10 bases unmatched. CDR1 is SGHNT and CDR2 is YYREEE in the germline V gene (reference sequence).

CDR3 DNA: TGTGCCAGCAGTTTGGGTGGGGCGCGGAACACTGAAGCTTTCTTT. This gives the protein CASSLGGARNTEAFF. The V and J genes are TRBV6-6 and TRBJ1-1; D is possibly TRBD1 (5 bases). From germline, CDR1 is MNHNY and CDR2 SVGAGI (reference sequence). This CDR3 contains 15 residues. V lost 4 bases, J lost 1 base, and 13 bases lay in between.

The genes are TRBV19 and TRBJ1-3; D not resolved. Germline lookup yields CDR1 LNHDA and CDR2 SQIVND (reference sequence). The CDR3 runs to 13 residues. The ends were cut back, 5 bases at V and 4 bases at J, with 9 bases in the middle. CDR3 amino acids: CASSSEQGNTIYF. The CDR3 region has the DNA TGTGCCAGTAGTTCGGAACAGGGAAACACCATATATTTT.

Judged by abundance, this clone is medium-sized. The chain recombines TRBV24-1 with TRBJ1-5; maybe TRBD1 (6 bases). Germline V gives CDR1 KGHDR, CDR2 SFDVKD. V lost 9 bases to trimming and J lost 7 bases, with 21 bases between them. The CDR3 totals 15 residues. For the CDR3, the DNA is TGTGCCACCGGAAGAGATCAGGGGCAGGAGCAGCCCCAGCATTTT. As protein: CATGRDQGQEQPQHF.

The V gene is TRBV5-5, the J gene TRBJ1-1, with D possibly matching TRBD1 (6 bases). Trimming pared 3 bases from V and 1 base from J, leaving 13 bases between. This CDR3 contains 15 residues. Germline values: CDR1 SGHKS, CDR2 YYEKEE (reference sequence). The CDR3 loop is CASSWAVRGNTEAFF. In nucleotides, the CDR3 is TGTGCCAGCAGCTGGGCCGTCAGGGGGAACACTGAAGCTTTCTTT.

The chain joins TRBV5-1 to TRBJ2-5; 7 bases line up with TRBD1. The germline V gene encodes CDR1 SGHRS and CDR2 YFSETQ. The CDR3 has 15 residues. J gave up 2 bases and V 6 bases, and 10 bases lay outside the gene matches. Here the CDR3 DNA reads TGCGCCAGCACCCTATTCCGGGACAGACAAGAGACCCAGTACTTC. Translated, it gives CASTLFRDRQETQYF.

J is TRBJ2-7 and V is TRBV21-1; the DNA was not used to check the table's D call, TRBD1. TRBV21-1 corresponds to a pseudogene. The CDR3 extends over 13 amino acids. The CDR3 spells CASSKVCRYEQYF. The DNA for the CDR3 is TGTGCCAGCAGCAAAGTTTGCAGGTACGAGCAGTACTTC.

The genes are TRBV9 and TRBJ2-5; TRBD2 matches 8 bases. Trimming took 0 bases from V and 4 from J; bases not matched to a gene: 8. Germline values: CDR1 SGDLS, CDR2 YYNGEE. This CDR3 comprises 16 residues. In nucleotides, the CDR3 is TGTGCCAGCAGCGTAGATATCGGGAGGGCCGTAGAGACCCAGTACTTC. This sequence encodes CASSVDIGRAVETQYF.

The rearrangement joins TRBV4-1 to TRBJ2-5; TRBD2 is a possible D gene (5 bases). Per germline, CDR1 MGHRA and CDR2 YSYEKL. V lost 2 bases, J lost 2 bases, and 9 bases lay in between. This CDR3 contains 14 residues. The CDR3 here is CASSQRRRQETQYF. In nucleotides, the CDR3 is TGCGCCAGCAGCCAAAGGAGGAGACAAGAGACCCAGTACTTC.

J is TRBJ2-3 and V is TRBV7-2, with 10 bases fitting TRBD2. The junction had 6 bases not matched to a gene; V was cut back by 3 bases and J by 3 bases. This CDR3 is 16 amino acids long. Germline CDR1 is SGHTA and CDR2 is FQGNSA. In DNA form, the CDR3 reads TGTGCCAGCAGCTTTCAAGCGGGAGGGAGAACAGATACGCAGTATTTT. Translated, it gives CASSFQAGGRTDTQYF.

The rearrangement joins TRBV9 to TRBJ2-7; 10 bases agree with TRBD1. V dropped 4 bases and J dropped 6; count of bases not matched to a gene: 19. Germline assignment: CDR1 SGDLS and CDR2 YYNGEE. This CDR3 region has 18 residues. CDR3 DNA: TGTGCCAGCAGCCCCCGAGGGACAGGGGATACCTTGGGAGGCGAGCAGTACTTC. Its protein product is CASSPRGTGDTLGGEQYF. Full variable domain (remainder filled in from reference TRBV9 and TRBJ2-7): DSGVTQTPKHLITATGQRVTLRCSPRSGDLSVYWYQQSLDQGLQFLIQYYNGEERAKGNILERFSAQQFPDLHSELNLSSLELGDSALYFCASSPRGTGDTLGGEQYFGPGTRLTVT.

The CDR3 protein is CASSRQGEAEAFF. CDR3 in DNA: TGTGCCAGCTCACGCCAAGGGGAGGCTGAAGCTTTCTTT. The genes are TRBV18 and TRBJ1-1; a possible D gene is TRBD1 (5 bases). The CDR3 sequence is 13 residues long. The germline CDR1 and CDR2 sequences are KGHSH and LQKENI. V shed 4 bases and J shed 6 bases, with 12 bases lying between them.

V usage is TRBV7-9 and J usage is TRBJ2-2; TRBD2 agrees at 10 bases. In germline, CDR1 is SEHNR, CDR2 FQNEAQ (reference sequence). V dropped 3 bases and J dropped 5; count of bases not matched to a gene: 3. The CDR3 has 15 residues. The CDR3 coding sequence is TGTGCCAGCAGCTTCGTACTAGCGGGGACCGGGGAGCTGTTTTTT. It is translated as CASSFVLAGTGELFF.

The chain recombines TRBV7-2 with TRBJ2-5; D remains ambiguous. The CDR3 length is 12 residues. Germline loops: CDR1 SGHTA, CDR2 FQGNSA. Trimming removed 5 bases at V and 1 base at J, with 5 bases between. CDR3 sequence reads: CASSPLQETQYF. CDR3 in DNA: TGTGCCAGCAGCCCCCTCCAAGAGACCCAGTACTTC.

The V and J genes are TRBV6-6 and TRBJ1-2; 8 bases agree with TRBD1. The V segment lost 8 bases and the J segment 6 bases; nucleotides outside the gene matches: 8. The CDR3 runs 13 residues. CDR1 and CDR2 from the germline V gene are MNHNY and SVGAGI (reference sequence). CDR3 amino acids: CASRDRGRDGYTF. The CDR3 DNA follows: TGTGCCAGCCGCGACAGGGGAAGAGATGGCTACACCTTC.

The rearrangement joins TRBV5-1 to TRBJ1-4; D not resolved. Looked up from germline, CDR1 is SGHRS and CDR2 is YFSETQ. The CDR3 sequence is 15 residues long. V lost 1 base and J lost 4, with 11 bases in between. This chain's CDR3 is CASSLSFKNNEKLFF. The CDR3 nucleotides read TGCGCCAGCAGCTTGAGCTTTAAAAATAATGAAAAACTGTTTTTT.

The chain couples TRBV11-2 to TRBJ2-7; 11 positions agree with TRBD2. Looked up from germline, CDR1 is SGHAT and CDR2 is FQNNGV. After removal of 5 bases from V and 3 bases from J, the junction contained 3 bases not matched to a gene. CDR3 length equals 14 residues. The CDR3 protein is CASSGTSGGYEQYF. In nucleotides, the CDR3 is TGTGCCAGCAGCGGGACTAGCGGCGGCTACGAGCAGTACTTC.

V usage is TRBV7-9 and J usage is TRBJ2-7; possible D gene TRBD2, 6 bases. The V end lost 3 bases, the J end lost 5 bases, and 11 bases lay between the germline ends. Germline CDR1 and CDR2: SEHNR and FQNEAQ (reference sequence). CDR3 length: 13 residues. Here the CDR3 reads CASSFPVADEQYF. In DNA form, the CDR3 reads TGTGCCAGCAGCTTTCCTGTAGCGGACGAGCAGTACTTC.

This clone appeared a few times. This chain uses TRBV2 with TRBJ1-4, with 8 nucleotides matching TRBD1. The germline V gene encodes CDR1 SNHLY and CDR2 FYNNEI. CDR3 length: 15 residues. J lost 7 bases, V lost 4 bases, and 8 bases had no gene match. The CDR3 loop is CASSGQGQTVEKLFF. In DNA form, the CDR3 reads TGTGCCAGCAGTGGACAGGGGCAGACGGTTGAAAAACTGTTTTTT. Supplemented by reference TRBV2 and TRBJ1-4, the full variable domain reads EPEVTQTPSHQVTQMGQEVILRCVPISNHLYFYWYRQILGQKVEFLVSFYNNEISEKSEIFDDQFSVERPDGSNFTLKIRSTKLEDSAMYFCASSGQGQTVEKLFFGSGTQLSVL.